These 27 T cell receptor beta chains were all obtained from the same sample, sequenced in a study of radiation and T cells in renal cell carcinoma. Sequencing used immunoSEQ multiplex PCR; TCRdb keeps in-frame clones, though not all of them. In the table there are some 130,000 clones, approximately 78% of which are singletons. The time point was: blood 2 weeks post-SBRT. Indicated treatment: 15 Gy SBRT to primary tumor, nephrectomy 4 weeks later. The source material was blood, sampled from a patient whose treatment included radiotherapy and nephrectomy. These receptors originate from a woman aged 55-69 years with renal cell carcinoma.

V and J are TRBV19 and TRBJ1-5; no reliable D call. CDR1 and CDR2 (germline): LNHDA, SQIVND (reference sequence). The CDR3 spans 13 residues. Between the trimmed V and J ends, which lost 1 base and 5 bases, there was a span of 6 bases. CDR3: CASSIGYYQPQHF. The CDR3 DNA reads as TGTGCCAGTAGTATAGGATATTATCAGCCCCAGCATTTT.

The chain combines TRBV5-4 with TRBJ2-7; the D gene is possibly TRBD1 (6 bases). With 0 bases removed from V and 2 bases from J, the gap between germline ends came to 12 bases. Germline CDR1 SGHNT, CDR2 YYREEE (reference sequence). This CDR3 spans 15 amino acids. The CDR3 DNA is TGTGCCAGCAGCTTGGGGGACAATCCTCCCTACGAGCAGTACTTC. This sequence encodes CASSLGDNPPYEQYF.

The rearrangement uses TRBV9 and TRBJ1-2; TRBD1 is a possible D gene (6 bases). The CDR3 contains 15 residues. CDR1 is SGDLS and CDR2 is YYNGEE in the germline V gene. The germline V and J ends were trimmed by 3 bases and 2 bases, with 14 bases remaining between them. The CDR3 loop is CASSADRTGNYGYTF. In nucleotides, the CDR3 is TGTGCCAGCAGCGCGGACCGAACAGGGAACTATGGCTACACCTTC.

The V call is TRBV4-1, the J call TRBJ1-2, with TRBD1 matching over 9 bases. The CDR3 extends over 17 amino acids. V was clipped by 0 bases and J by 4 bases; unmatched bases: 9. The germline CDR1 and CDR2 sequences are MGHRA and YSYEKL. The CDR3 DNA sequence: TGCGCCAGCAGCCAAGATGAGGGAGAGACAGGGGGCTATGGCTACACCTTC. It yields the protein CASSQDEGETGGYGYTF.

This chain uses TRBV14 with TRBJ2-7; TRBD1 might be the D (5 bases). Germline V CDR1 and CDR2: SGHDN, FVKESK. The CDR3 loop spans 15 amino acids. V lost 3 bases and J 2 bases, leaving 14 bases between the germline ends. As DNA, the CDR3 is TGTGCCAGCAGCCACCTAGGCCCCAGGGCCTACGAGCAGTACTTC. Translated, it gives CASSHLGPRAYEQYF.

This chain joins TRBV6-5 and TRBJ1-1; D is ambiguous. The CDR3 length is 14 residues. Per germline, CDR1 MNHEY and CDR2 SVGAGI. V lost 9 bases, J lost 0 bases, and 14 bases lay in between. The CDR3 spells CASCRREVNTEAFF. The CDR3 DNA reads as TGTGCCAGTTGCCGGAGGGAGGTGAACACTGAAGCTTTCTTT.

Concerning this clone itself: This same CDR3 is encoded by further DNA sequences in the sample. V usage is TRBV19 and J usage is TRBJ2-1, with 9 nucleotides matching TRBD1. The CDR3 is made up of 15 amino acids. Germline CDR1 is LNHDA and CDR2 is SQIVND (reference sequence). Trimming at V came to 1 base and at J to 2 bases, leaving 0 bases not matched to a gene. CDR3 DNA: TGTGCCAGTAGTATAGGACAGGGGGCCTACAATGAGCAGTTCTTC. This encodes CASSIGQGAYNEQFF.

The chain is built from TRBV7-6 and TRBJ2-2; no firm D call. Looked up from germline, CDR1 is SGHVS and CDR2 is FNYEAQ. This CDR3 has 13 amino acids. Trimming removed 3 bases at V and 2 bases at J, with 4 bases between. CDR3 residues: CASSFSNTGELFF. DNA for the CDR3: TGTGCCAGCAGCTTCAGCAACACCGGGGAGCTGTTTTTT. The whole variable domain, filled in from reference TRBV7-6 and TRBJ2-2, reads GAGVSQSPRYKVTKRGQDVALRCDPISGHVSLYWYRQALGQGPEFLTYFNYEAQQDKSGLPNDRFSAERPEGSISTLTIQRTEQRDSAMYRCASSFSNTGELFFGEGSRLTVL.

The chain employs TRBV6-6 and TRBJ2-2, with 10 positions matching TRBD1. The CDR3 loop spans 15 amino acids. V lost 10 bases to trimming and J lost 0 bases; unmatched junction nucleotides: 5. The germline gives CDR1 MNHNY, CDR2 SVGAGI (reference sequence). The CDR3 DNA reads as TGTGCCACCACGGGACAGGGGTCGAACACCGGGGAGCTGTTTTTT. Protein product: CATTGQGSNTGELFF.

This clone was recorded at least ten times. V usage is TRBV13 and J usage is TRBJ2-7, with D perhaps TRBD2 (5 bases). Trimming removed 4 bases from V and 0 bases from J, with 10 bases in between. This CDR3 contains 14 residues. Germline CDR1 is PRHDT and CDR2 is FYEKMQ (reference sequence). This CDR3 reads CASSSGKSSYEQYF. The CDR3 DNA reads as TGTGCCAGCAGCTCCGGGAAGAGCTCCTACGAGCAGTACTTC.

This chain joins TRBV28 and TRBJ1-1; TRBD1 agrees at 8 bases. Germline V gives CDR1 MDHEN, CDR2 SYDVKM. The J segment lost 6 bases and the V segment lost 6 bases, leaving 6 bases of the junction unmatched. The CDR3 consists of 13 residues. In DNA form, the CDR3 reads TGTGCCAGCAGGCCTCAGGGGGCAGCTGAAGCTTTCTTT. Protein product: CASRPQGAAEAFF.

The chain carries TRBV19 and TRBJ2-1, with 7 bases aligning to TRBD2. The V gene's germline CDR1 is LNHDA and CDR2 SQIVND (reference sequence). The CDR3 sequence is 17 residues long. V lost 6 bases and J lost 3; bases outside the gene matches: 14. CDR3 coding DNA: TGTGCCAGTAGCCAAACCGGGCCTAGCGGATTCTACAATGAGCAGTTCTTC. Translating gives CASSQTGPSGFYNEQFF.

This chain connects TRBV4-2 to TRBJ1-3; D is unclear. Looked up from germline, CDR1 is LGHNA and CDR2 is YNFKEQ. V gave up 0 bases and J gave up 0 bases, with 9 bases separating them. The CDR3 spans 16 residues. CDR3 nucleotides: TGTGCCAGCAGCCAAGACAGTCCAACCTCTGGAAACACCATATATTTT. This codes for CASSQDSPTSGNTIYF.

V gene TRBV5-4 combines with J gene TRBJ2-1; TRBD2 aligns across 10 bases. The CDR3 spans 15 residues. V lost 0 bases and J lost 4; bases outside the gene matches: 1. CDR1 and CDR2 (germline): SGHNT, YYREEE (reference sequence). The CDR3 reads CASSLGTSGYNEQFF. CDR3 bases: TGTGCCAGCAGCTTGGGGACTAGCGGTTACAATGAGCAGTTCTTC.

Comment on this clone: The same CDR3 can be traced to other DNA sequences in this sample. V and J are TRBV2 and TRBJ1-5, with D maybe TRBD1 (5 bases). CDR1 is SNHLY, CDR2 FYNNEI, per germline. The length of the CDR3 is 13 residues. V shed 9 bases and J shed 7 bases, with 16 bases lying between them. The CDR3 region is CASAAGGVQPQHF. The CDR3 DNA sequence: TGTGCCAGTGCCGCTGGGGGAGTGCAGCCCCAGCATTTT. Based on the CDR3 plus reference TRBV2 and TRBJ1-5, the full variable domain is EPEVTQTPSHQVTQMGQEVILRCVPISNHLYFYWYRQILGQKVEFLVSFYNNEISEKSEIFDDQFSVERPDGSNFTLKIRSTKLEDSAMYFCASAAGGVQPQHFGDGTRLSIL.

The J gene is TRBJ1-1, the V gene TRBV30; D is undetermined. V was trimmed by 0 bases and J by 6 bases, leaving 8 bases between them. The germline gives CDR1 GTSNPN, CDR2 SVGIG (reference sequence). The CDR3 extends over 12 amino acids. CDR3 amino acids: CAWSVRAPEAFF. The CDR3 DNA follows: TGTGCCTGGAGTGTACGAGCTCCTGAAGCTTTCTTT.

The rearrangement uses TRBV5-1 and TRBJ2-2; D call uncertain. The germline gives CDR1 SGHRS, CDR2 YFSETQ. V lost 1 base, J lost 0 bases, and 4 bases lay in between. This CDR3 region has 14 residues. The CDR3 region is CASSLRANTGELFF. The CDR3 coding sequence is TGCGCCAGCAGCTTGAGGGCGAACACCGGGGAGCTGTTTTTT.

V usage is TRBV5-4 and J usage is TRBJ1-4; TRBD1 matches 9 bases. V dropped 0 bases and J dropped 7; count of bases not matched to a gene: 7. The CDR3 contains 16 residues. CDR1 and CDR2 from the germline V gene are SGHNT and YYREEE (reference sequence). The CDR3 here is CASSLAPMGQGEKLFF. The CDR3 bases are TGTGCCAGCAGCTTGGCTCCGATGGGACAGGGTGAAAAACTGTTTTTT.

The chain carries TRBV19 and TRBJ2-1; TRBD1 matches 9 bases. This CDR3 spans 15 amino acids. In germline, CDR1 is LNHDA, CDR2 SQIVND (reference sequence). V was pared by 4 bases and J by 9 bases, with 10 bases of the junction left unmatched. The CDR3 sequence: CASSTSGQGIVEQFF. As DNA, the CDR3 is TGTGCCAGTAGTACTTCGGGACAGGGAATAGTTGAGCAGTTCTTC.

The chain joins TRBV6-5 to TRBJ1-6; D gene unclear. The CDR3 loop spans 12 amino acids. V was clipped by 7 bases and J by 10 bases, with 11 bases between them. CDR1 MNHEY and CDR2 SVGAGI come from the germline V gene. DNA of the CDR3: TGTGCCAGCACCCGCCCGGGGTCACCCCTCCACTTT. It codes for CASTRPGSPLHF.

The chain links TRBV7-6 to TRBJ2-7, with 7 bases fitting TRBD1. CDR1 and CDR2 from the germline V gene are SGHVS and FNYEAQ. The CDR3 is 15 amino acids. The V and J ends lost 1 base and 0 bases, in that order; junction bases with no gene match: 3. CDR3 sequence: CASSLVGDSSYEQYF. In DNA form, the CDR3 reads TGTGCCAGCAGCTTAGTGGGGGACAGCTCCTACGAGCAGTACTTC. The complete variable domain, with remaining parts taken from reference TRBV7-6 and TRBJ2-7, reads GAGVSQSPRYKVTKRGQDVALRCDPISGHVSLYWYRQALGQGPEFLTYFNYEAQQDKSGLPNDRFSAERPEGSISTLTIQRTEQRDSAMYRCASSLVGDSSYEQYFGPGTRLTVT.

The chain joins TRBV2 to TRBJ1-4; D is possibly TRBD1 (5 bases). The V gene lost 4 bases and the J gene lost 7 bases, with 16 bases spanning the gap. The CDR3 totals 15 residues. Germline V gene lookup returns CDR1 SNHLY and CDR2 FYNNEI. The CDR3 coding sequence is TGTGCCAGCAGTGCGGCCGGGACTGATAGTGAAAAACTGTTTTTT. Amino acids: CASSAAGTDSEKLFF.

The rearrangement joins TRBV5-6 to TRBJ1-1; D unresolved. Germline CDR1 reads SGHDT; CDR2 reads YYEEEE. This CDR3 spans 13 amino acids. The V gene lost 2 bases and the J gene lost 4 bases, with 9 bases spanning the gap. The CDR3 nucleotides are TGTGCCAGCAGCTTTATGGAGGGCACTGAAGCTTTCTTT. Residues: CASSFMEGTEAFF.

The chain has TRBV18 and TRBJ1-2, with unresolved D. This CDR3 has 13 residues. With 3 bases removed from V and 2 bases from J, the gap between germline ends came to 7 bases. The germline V gene has CDR1 KGHSH and CDR2 LQKENI. Written as DNA, the CDR3 is TGTGCCAGCTCACCGGCGCAGAACTATGGCTACACCTTC. It translates to CASSPAQNYGYTF.

The V call is TRBV9, the J call TRBJ1-1; 10 bases are a match to TRBD1. V was clipped by 1 base and J by 5 bases; unmatched bases: 5. This CDR3 is 15 amino acids long. The germline gives CDR1 SGDLS, CDR2 YYNGEE. The CDR3 is CASSVMGQGITEAFF. CDR3 nucleotide sequence: TGTGCCAGCAGCGTAATGGGACAGGGGATTACTGAAGCTTTCTTT.

This clone was observed a few times. The gene calls are TRBV4-1 and TRBJ2-1, with 12 bases aligning to TRBD1. V lost 2 bases, J lost 5 bases, and 7 bases stayed unmatched. The CDR3 sequence is 17 residues long. The germline gives CDR1 MGHRA, CDR2 YSYEKL. For the CDR3, the DNA is TGCGCCAGCAGCCAAACTCCCGGGACAGGGGGCCACAATGAGCAGTTCTTC. Translated, it gives CASSQTPGTGGHNEQFF.

The V gene is TRBV28, the J gene TRBJ2-3; D gene ambiguous. The CDR3 covers 15 residues. V was trimmed by 2 bases and J by 1 base, leaving 10 bases between them. Germline CDR1 and CDR2: MDHEN and SYDVKM. This chain's CDR3 is CASSLPTLGTDTQYF. The CDR3 DNA is TGTGCCAGCAGTTTACCCACTTTGGGCACAGATACGCAGTATTTT.